The entry that follows covers one T cell receptor (beta chain) sequence. Antigen unknown. This sample's time point: neoterminal ileum biopsy at postoperative endoscopy, about 6 months after surgery. Germline-derived CDR1 and CDR2 are SGHRS and YFSETQ. V dropped 5 bases and J dropped 3 bases, with 11 bases sitting between them. The CDR3 consists of 13 residues. Sequencing used immunoSEQ multiplex PCR; TCRdb keeps in-frame clones, though not all of them. The sample includes about 11,000 clones, 55% to 80% of them seen just once. This sample was taken from a study of T cell repertoires in ileal Crohn's disease. Study at large: 30% to 40% were active smokers at surgery; median disease duration was around 7.9 years.

General observations from the study: Within the first postoperative year, endoscopy came at median roughly 7.3 months.

The source of this sequence is an adult with Crohn's disease. The chain joins TRBV5-1 to TRBJ1-2; D perhaps matches TRBD1 (6 bases). Sequenced material: ileal tissue. DNA for the CDR3: TGCGCCAGCAGTTTGACAGGCTACTATGGCTACACCTTC. As protein: CASSLTGYYGYTF.